The next 5 T cell receptor beta chains were all read from a single sample in a study of CD8 T cells in ankylosing spondylitis. The study, taken as a whole, reports: In ankylosing spondylitis blood, a motif of roughly 8 highly homologous TCR beta variants appeared characteristic.

Which antigens these TCRs recognize remains unknown. Each CDR3 protein is one row after TCRdb ran MiXCR on the 5' RACE reads. The sample yields about 700,000 distinct CDR3 sequences, 19% seen once. What was sequenced was blood, either unsorted or a sorted T cell fraction (not recorded which). The receptor set was obtained from a male donor with ankylosing spondylitis.

The CDR3 nucleotides read TGTGCCAGCCTCCGGGACAGGGTAGAATATACGCAGTATTTT. This codes for CASLRDRVEYTQYF. This chain joins TRBV2 and TRBJ2-3, with 9 bases that match TRBD1. The trim removed 8 bases at V and 7 bases at J, leaving 10 bases unmatched. CDR1 SNHLY and CDR2 FYNNEI come from the germline V gene. The CDR3 is 14 residues long.

The table lists this clonotype with a few counts. This chain joins TRBV2 and TRBJ2-5; D might be TRBD1 (6 bases). V shed 8 bases and J shed 2 bases, with 21 bases lying between them. The CDR3 has 16 amino acids. Per the germline V gene, CDR1 is SNHLY and CDR2 is FYNNEI. The CDR3 DNA sequence: TGTGCCAGCGACACACAGGGCCTGCCCTCACAAGAGACCCAGTACTTC. Its translation: CASDTQGLPSQETQYF.

The J gene is TRBJ1-6, the V gene TRBV5-1; a weak D match, TRBD1 (5 bases). CDR3 length equals 15 residues. Germline CDR1 is SGHRS and CDR2 is YFSETQ. V lost 2 bases and J 6 bases, leaving 12 bases between the germline ends. CDR3 in amino acids: CASSLRWDGNSPLHF. Here the CDR3 DNA reads TGCGCCAGCAGCTTACGTTGGGACGGTAATTCACCCCTCCACTTT.

V usage is TRBV7-6 and J usage is TRBJ2-7; D uncertain. Germline values: CDR1 SGHVS, CDR2 FNYEAQ. The V and J ends lost 5 bases and 2 bases respectively, with 13 bases between them. This CDR3 region has 14 residues. DNA of the CDR3: TGTGCCAGCAGCCCTGTAGGGCCCACCTACGAGCAGTACTTC. Translation gives CASSPVGPTYEQYF.

The table lists this clonotype with many counts. V gene TRBV11-2 combines with J gene TRBJ2-1; tentative D call: TRBD2 (5 bases). The ends were cut back, 4 bases at V and 4 bases at J, with 5 bases in the middle. The CDR3 totals 12 residues. From germline, CDR1 is SGHAT and CDR2 FQNNGV. The CDR3 nucleotides read TGTGCCAGCAGCTCGGGGTACAATGAGCAGTTCTTC. Its translation: CASSSGYNEQFF.